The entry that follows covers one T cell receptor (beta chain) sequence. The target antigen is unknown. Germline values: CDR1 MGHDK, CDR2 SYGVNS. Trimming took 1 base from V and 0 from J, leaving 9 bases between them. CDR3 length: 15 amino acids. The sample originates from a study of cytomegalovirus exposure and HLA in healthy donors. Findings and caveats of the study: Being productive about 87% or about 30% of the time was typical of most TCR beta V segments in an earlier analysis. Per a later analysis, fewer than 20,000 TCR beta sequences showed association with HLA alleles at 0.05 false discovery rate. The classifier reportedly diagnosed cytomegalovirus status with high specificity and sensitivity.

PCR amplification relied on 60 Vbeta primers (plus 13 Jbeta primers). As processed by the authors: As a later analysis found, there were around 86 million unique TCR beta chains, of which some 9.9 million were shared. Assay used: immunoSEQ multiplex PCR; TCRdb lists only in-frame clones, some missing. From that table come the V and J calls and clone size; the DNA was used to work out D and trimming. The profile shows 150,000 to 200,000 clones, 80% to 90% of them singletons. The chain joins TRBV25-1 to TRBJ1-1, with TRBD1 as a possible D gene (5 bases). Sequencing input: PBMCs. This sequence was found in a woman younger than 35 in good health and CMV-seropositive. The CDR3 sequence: CASSESAGMNTEAFF. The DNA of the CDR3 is TGTGCCAGCAGTGAATCCGCAGGGATGAACACTGAAGCTTTCTTT.